The next 12 T cell receptor beta chains were all read from a single sample in a study of cytomegalovirus exposure and HLA in healthy donors. With 60 Vbeta and 13 Jbeta primers, the PCR was carried out. Clones were read by immunoSEQ multiplex PCR, and TCRdb kept only the in-frame ones, dropping some. Among approximately 140,000 clones listed, around 80% were seen once. The sample comprised PBMCs. The receptors come from a woman in her thirties or forties in good health and CMV-seronegative.

V usage is TRBV2 and J usage is TRBJ1-2; D might be TRBD1 (5 bases). The V end was cut by 1 base, the J end by 9 bases, with 6 bases between. The germline V gene encodes CDR1 SNHLY and CDR2 FYNNEI. This CDR3 has 11 amino acids. DNA for the CDR3: TGTGCCAGCAGTGAAGACAGGAGCTACACCTTC. Translation: CASSEDRSYTF.

The chain couples TRBV28 to TRBJ2-7, with 7 positions matching TRBD1. CDR1 and CDR2 (germline): MDHEN, SYDVKM. This CDR3 contains 14 residues. J lost 3 bases, V lost 5 bases, and 7 bases had no gene match. The CDR3 sequence is CASSRPGQNYEQYF. The DNA of the CDR3 is TGTGCCAGCAGTCGGCCGGGACAGAACTACGAGCAGTACTTC.

This clone was seen a single time. The chain employs TRBV7-8 and TRBJ2-5; TRBD1 agrees at 9 bases. The CDR3 is 15 amino acids. The V gene end was trimmed by 5 bases and the J gene end by 4 bases; junction bases not matched to a gene: 8. CDR1 and CDR2 (germline): SGHVS, FQNEAQ. CDR3 sequence (DNA): TGTGCCAGCAGCCTCCGGGACAGGGTCCGAGAGACCCAGTACTTC. Protein product: CASSLRDRVRETQYF.

This chain uses TRBV28 with TRBJ2-5; possibly TRBD1 for D (5 bases). The end of the DNA aligns better with TRBJ2-7, so the J call may be wrong. The CDR3 runs to 14 residues. The germline V gene has CDR1 MDHEN and CDR2 SYDVKM. The CDR3 nucleotides are TGTGCCAGCACACTTCAGGGATTTTACGGCGAGCAGTACTTC. It translates to CASTLQGFYGEQYF.

This clone was seen a single time. CDR3 amino acids: CASSSGGMNGNYGYTF. The CDR3 DNA follows: TGTGCCAGCAGCTCGGGGGGGATGAATGGTAACTATGGCTACACCTTC. The V gene is TRBV28, the J gene TRBJ1-2, with a tentative D call TRBD1 (5 bases). CDR1 and CDR2 (germline): MDHEN, SYDVKM. V lost 6 bases and J 1 base, leaving 18 bases between the germline ends. The CDR3 loop spans 16 amino acids.

V usage is TRBV27 and J usage is TRBJ1-5; 7 bases are a match to TRBD1. V was clipped by 5 bases and J by 6 bases; unmatched bases: 10. Germline V lookup: CDR1 MNHEY, CDR2 SMNVEV (reference sequence). This CDR3 is built from 15 residues. CDR3 sequence reads: CASSELQGPAQPQHF. Written as DNA, the CDR3 is TGTGCCAGCAGTGAGTTACAGGGGCCCGCTCAGCCCCAGCATTTT.

The chain uses TRBV11-2 and TRBJ2-3; 8 nucleotides agree with TRBD2. Germline-derived CDR1 and CDR2 are SGHAT and FQNNGV. The CDR3 is made up of 15 amino acids. Trimming cost V 5 bases and J 1 base; bases outside gene matches: 5. CDR3 residues: CASSPTSVGTDTQYF. The CDR3 coding sequence is TGTGCCAGCAGCCCGACTAGCGTCGGCACAGATACGCAGTATTTT.

The V and J genes are TRBV7-6 and TRBJ2-2; 9 nucleotides match TRBD2. The V and J ends lost 5 bases and 2 bases, in that order; junction bases with no gene match: 3. This CDR3 is built from 15 residues. From germline, CDR1 is SGHVS and CDR2 FNYEAQ. CDR3 DNA sequence: TGTGCCAGCAGCATTAGCGGGGGAAACACCGGGGAGCTGTTTTTT. It encodes CASSISGGNTGELFF.

V is TRBV5-8 and J is TRBJ1-4, with 8 bases matching TRBD1. Germline CDR1 SGHTS, CDR2 YDEGEE. This CDR3 region has 15 residues. The junction had 3 bases not matched to a gene; V was cut back by 0 bases and J by 5 bases. For the CDR3, the DNA is TGTGCCAGCAGCTTGGCTGGGACAGGAAATGAAAAACTGTTTTTT. It codes for CASSLAGTGNEKLFF.

This sequence joins TRBV28 and TRBJ1-2; 8 nucleotides agree with TRBD1. CDR3 length: 17 amino acids. The germline V gene has CDR1 MDHEN and CDR2 SYDVKM. V lost 5 bases, J lost 0 bases, and 11 bases stayed unmatched. The CDR3 protein is CASSPTPGTGTNYGYTF. The CDR3 bases are TGTGCCAGCAGTCCCACTCCCGGGACAGGAACTAACTATGGCTACACCTTC.

This clone occurred once. The CDR3 is CASSTRSEERPQHF. The CDR3 coding sequence is TGTGCCAGTAGTACCAGATCTGAAGAACGGCCCCAGCATTTT. V and J are TRBV19 and TRBJ1-5, with D uncertain. Per germline, CDR1 LNHDA and CDR2 SQIVND (reference sequence). This CDR3 comprises 14 residues. V was cut by 4 bases and J by 9 bases, with 16 bases left in between.

The V gene is TRBV6-6, the J gene TRBJ1-1; D possibly corresponds to TRBD1 (5 bases). Trimming stripped 2 bases from V and 4 bases from J, with 14 bases between. This CDR3 comprises 15 residues. Germline-derived CDR1 and CDR2 are MNHNY and SVGAGI (reference sequence). The CDR3 reads CASSYPLGGGTEAFF. DNA of the CDR3: TGTGCCAGCAGTTACCCGCTGGGGGGTGGCACTGAAGCTTTCTTT.